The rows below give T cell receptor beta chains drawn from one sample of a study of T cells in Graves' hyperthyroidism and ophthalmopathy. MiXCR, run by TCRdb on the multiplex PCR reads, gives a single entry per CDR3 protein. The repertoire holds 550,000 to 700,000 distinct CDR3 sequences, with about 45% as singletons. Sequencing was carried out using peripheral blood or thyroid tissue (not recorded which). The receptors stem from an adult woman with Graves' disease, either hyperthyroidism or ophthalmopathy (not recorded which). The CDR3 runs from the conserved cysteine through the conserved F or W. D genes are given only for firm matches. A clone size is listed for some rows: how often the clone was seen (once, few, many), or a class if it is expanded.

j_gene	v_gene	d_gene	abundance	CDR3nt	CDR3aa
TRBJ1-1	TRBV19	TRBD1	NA	TGTGCCAGTAGTGAGGGGGCCAGCACTGAAGCTTTCTTT	CASSEGASTEAFF
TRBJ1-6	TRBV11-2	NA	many	TGTGCCAGCAGCTTAGCTGCTTATAATTCACCCCTCCACTTT	CASSLAAYNSPLHF
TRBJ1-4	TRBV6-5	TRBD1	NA	TGTGCCAGCAGTTTTACAGGGGCGGTCGAAAAACTGTTTTTT	CASSFTGAVEKLFF
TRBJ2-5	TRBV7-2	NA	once	TGTACCAGCAGCCCCGGGCCAACCCAAGAGACCCAGTACTTC	CTSSPGPTQETQYF
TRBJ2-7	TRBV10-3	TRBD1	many	TGTGCCATCATGTTCCAGACAGGGGGCGAGCAGTACTTC	CAIMFQTGGEQYF
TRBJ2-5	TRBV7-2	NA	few	TGTGCCAGCAGCAGTAGCTGGCAGACCCAGTACTTC	CASSSSWQTQYF
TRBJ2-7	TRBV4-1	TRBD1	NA	TGCGCCAGCAGCCTCAGCCAGGACAGGGAGCAATACTTC	CASSLSQDREQYF
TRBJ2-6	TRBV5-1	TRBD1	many	TGCGCCAGCAGCGGGGACAGGGGCCGCTCTGGGGCCAACGTCCTGACTTTC	CASSGDRGRSGANVLTF
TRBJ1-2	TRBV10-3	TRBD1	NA	TGTGCCATCAAGGACAGGGAGTATGGCTACACCTTC	CAIKDREYGYTF
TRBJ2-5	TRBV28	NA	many	TGTGCCAGCAGTTTGGGGGACCCCCAAGAGACCCAGTACTTC	CASSLGDPQETQYF
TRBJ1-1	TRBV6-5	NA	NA	TGTGCCAGCAGTTTAACTCCGGGACACATGAACACTGAAGCTTTCTTT	CASSLTPGHMNTEAFF
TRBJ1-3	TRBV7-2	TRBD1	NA	TGTGCCAGCAGCTTAGACCCAGGGGGGTCTGGAAACACCATATATTTT	CASSLDPGGSGNTIYF
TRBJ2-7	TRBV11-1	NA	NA	TGTGCCAGCAGTAGGGTAAGCACCTACGAGCAGTACTTC	CASSRVSTYEQYF
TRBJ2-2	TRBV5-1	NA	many	TGCGCCAGCAGCCCGTGGGGCACCGGGGAGCTGTTTTTT	CASSPWGTGELFF
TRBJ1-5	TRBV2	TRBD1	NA	TGTGCCAGCACCCTCCCCGGAGGACAGGATAGCAATCAGCCCCAGCATTTT	CASTLPGGQDSNQPQHF
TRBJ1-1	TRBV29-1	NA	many	TGCAGCGTAACTTCGGGAGTTAAAACTGAAGCTTTCTTT	CSVTSGVKTEAFF
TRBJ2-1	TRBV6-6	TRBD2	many	TGTGCCAGCAGTTCTAGTAGCGGGGAACACTACAATGAGCAGTTCTTC	CASSSSSGEHYNEQFF
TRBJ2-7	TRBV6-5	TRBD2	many	TGTGCCAGCAGGGGACTATTCGCCTACGAGCAGTACTTC	CASRGLFAYEQYF
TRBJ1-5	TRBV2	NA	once	TGTGCCAGCCAAGGACGGCCGTTGAGCAATCAGCCCCAGCATTTT	CASQGRPLSNQPQHF
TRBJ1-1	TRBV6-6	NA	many	TGTGCCACCTTTCCGAGACCCACTGAAGCTTTCTTT	CATFPRPTEAFF
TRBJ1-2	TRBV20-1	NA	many	TGCAGTGCTAGAGCTAGGAAGACACCGCGTCCCTCTAACTATGGCTACACCTTC	CSARARKTPRPSNYGYTF
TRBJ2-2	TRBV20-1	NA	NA	TGCAGTGCTAGAGATTTCGTTCTCGGGGAGCTGTTTTTT	CSARDFVLGELFF
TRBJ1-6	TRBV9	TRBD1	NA	TGTGCCAGCAGCGCTACCCAGGGACAGCTTAATTCACCCCTCCACTTT	CASSATQGQLNSPLHF
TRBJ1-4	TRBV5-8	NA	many	TGTGCCAGCAGCCAGACCGGGTCAGGAGAAGAAAAACTGTTTTTT	CASSQTGSGEEKLFF
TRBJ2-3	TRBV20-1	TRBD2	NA	TGCAGTGCTCCCGGATTGCCAGCGGGAGCCCTAGATACGCAGTATTTT	CSAPGLPAGALDTQYF
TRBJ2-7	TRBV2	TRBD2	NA	TGTGCCAGCAGTACTAGCGGGGGGCTCTACGAGCAGTACTTC	CASSTSGGLYEQYF
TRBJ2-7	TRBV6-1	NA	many	TGTGCCAGCAGGGACAGCAACTCCTACGAGCAGTACTTC	CASRDSNSYEQYF
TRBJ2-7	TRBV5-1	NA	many	TGCGCCAGCAGCCCCGAGGGCCGCGGTGTATTCTACGAGCAGTACTTC	CASSPEGRGVFYEQYF
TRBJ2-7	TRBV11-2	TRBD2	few	TGTGCCAGCAGCCCGACCGGACTAGCGGGAGTTCAGTACTTC	CASSPTGLAGVQYF
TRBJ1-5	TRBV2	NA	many	TGTGCCAGCCGCGGGGGGTTCCCGTCAGACAATCATCAGCCCCAGCATTTT	CASRGGFPSDNHQPQHF
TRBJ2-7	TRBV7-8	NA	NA	TGTGCCAGCAGCTTAAGTAGCGCAGGGCCGTGGGAGCAGTACTTC	CASSLSSAGPWEQYF
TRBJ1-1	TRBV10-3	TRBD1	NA	TGTGCACCCAGGGGGCGAGAGACTGAAGCTTTCTTT	CAPRGRETEAFF
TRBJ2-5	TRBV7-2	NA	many	TGTGCCAGCAGCTACGGACGGAACCAAGAGACCCAGTACTTC	CASSYGRNQETQYF
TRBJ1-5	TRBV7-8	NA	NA	TGTGCCAGCAGCTTATATGGGGATCGTCAGCCCCAGCATTTT	CASSLYGDRQPQHF
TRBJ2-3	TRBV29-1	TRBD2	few	TGCAGCGGGAGGCGGGGGTCGTCAGATACGCAGTATTTT	CSGRRGSSDTQYF
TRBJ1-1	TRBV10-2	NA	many	TGCGCCAGCAGTGAGTTTAACTCCGCTCAAGCTTTCTTT	CASSEFNSAQAFF
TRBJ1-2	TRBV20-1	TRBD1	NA	TGCAGTGCTAGTATCCAGGGGGCTGGAAACACCTTC	CSASIQGAGNTF
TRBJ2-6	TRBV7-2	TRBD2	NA	TGTGCCAGCAGCTTAGCCGGGGGGGTCACTGGGGCCGACGTCCTGACTTTC	CASSLAGGVTGADVLTF
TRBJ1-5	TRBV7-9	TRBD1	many	TGTGCCAGCAGCCCTGGGGACAGGGGGACTTATAGCAATCAGCCCCAGCATTTT	CASSPGDRGTYSNQPQHF
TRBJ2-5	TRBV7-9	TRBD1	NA	TGTGCCAGCAGCTCAGACAGGGTACGTCAGCCCCAGTACTTC	CASSSDRVRQPQYF
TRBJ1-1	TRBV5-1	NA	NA	TGCGCCAGCAGCCGGGGGACCGACGCTGAAGCTTTCTTT	CASSRGTDAEAFF
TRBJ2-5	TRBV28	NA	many	TGTGCCAGCAGTTCCGGCGTTGAGACCCAGTACTTC	CASSSGVETQYF
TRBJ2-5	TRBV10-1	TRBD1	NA	TGCGCCAGCATACGAAGTCGGCCCCGGGACAGGGGTTTCGAGACCCAGTACTTC	CASIRSRPRDRGFETQYF
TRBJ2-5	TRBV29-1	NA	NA	TGCAGCGTTGGAGGTGGTGTAGAGACCCAGTACTTC	CSVGGGVETQYF
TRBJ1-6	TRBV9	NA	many	TGTGCCAGCAGCGTAGCGGTTGGGACTGGGAATTCACCCCTCCACTTT	CASSVAVGTGNSPLHF
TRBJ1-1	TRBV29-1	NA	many	TGCAGCGTTCCCCGAAGGAACACTGAAGCTTTCTTT	CSVPRRNTEAFF
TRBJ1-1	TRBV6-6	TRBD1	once	TGTGCCAGCAACCGGGACAGGGGGAACACTGAAGCTTTCTTT	CASNRDRGNTEAFF
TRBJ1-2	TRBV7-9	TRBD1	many	TGTGCCAGCAGCTTAGGAGGACAGGGCGGCTACACCTTC	CASSLGGQGGYTF
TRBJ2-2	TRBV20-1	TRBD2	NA	TGCAGTGCTAGAGGAAAACCTAGCGGGAGGGTGTCCGGGGAGCTGTTTTTT	CSARGKPSGRVSGELFF
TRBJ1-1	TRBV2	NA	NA	TGTGCCAGCAGTGAAGACTGGGTGGACACTGAAGCTTTCTTT	CASSEDWVDTEAFF
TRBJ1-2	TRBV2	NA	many	TGTGCCAGCAGGAAGGGGACCTATGGCTACACCTTC	CASRKGTYGYTF